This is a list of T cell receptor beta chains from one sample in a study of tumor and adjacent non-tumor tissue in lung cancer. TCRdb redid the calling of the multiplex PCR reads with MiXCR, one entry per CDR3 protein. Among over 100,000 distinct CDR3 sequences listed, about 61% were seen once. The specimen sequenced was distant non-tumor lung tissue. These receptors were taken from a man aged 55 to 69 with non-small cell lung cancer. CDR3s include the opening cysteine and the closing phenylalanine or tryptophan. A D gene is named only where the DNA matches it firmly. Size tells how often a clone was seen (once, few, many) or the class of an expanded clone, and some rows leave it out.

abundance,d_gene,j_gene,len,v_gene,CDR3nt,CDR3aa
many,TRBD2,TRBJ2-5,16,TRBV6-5,TGTGCCAGCAGTTACCGAGCGGGGGGGCAAGGGGAGACCCAGTACTTC,CASSYRAGGQGETQYF
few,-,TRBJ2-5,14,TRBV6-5,TGTGCCAGCAGTTACCATGCTAGCCAAGAGACCCGGTACTTC,CASSYHASQETRYF
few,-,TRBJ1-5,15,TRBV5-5,TGTGCCAGCAGCTTAGACCCAAATAGCAATCAGCTCCAGCATTTT,CASSLDPNSNQLQHF
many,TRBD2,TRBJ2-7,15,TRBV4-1,TGCGCCAGCAGCCAAGATCGGGGGGGGTCCTACGAGCAGTACTTC,CASSQDRGGSYEQYF
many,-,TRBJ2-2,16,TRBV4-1,TGCGCCAGCAGCCCCGGGTTGGCAGGGTCGCCCGGGGAGCTGTTTTTT,CASSPGLAGSPGELFF
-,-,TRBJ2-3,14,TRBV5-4,TGTGCCAGCAGCTTTGCCGGTAATACCGATAGGCAGTATTTT,CASSFAGNTDRQYF
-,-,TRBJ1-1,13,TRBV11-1,TGTGCCAGCAGCTCGCCATCAAGGGCTGAAGCTCTCTTT,CASSSPSRAEALF
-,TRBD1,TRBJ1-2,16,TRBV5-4,TGTGTCAGCAGCTTGGCGACAGGGGGACGGAACTATGGCTACATCTTC,CVSSLATGGRNYGYIF
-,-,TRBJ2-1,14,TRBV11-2,TGTCCCTGCAGCTTAGCTGGAATCGTCAATGAGCAGTTCTTC,CPCSLAGIVNEQFF
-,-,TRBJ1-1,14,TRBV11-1,TGTGCCAGCAGCTTATTGGCGGTCGAGACTGAAGCTATCTTT,CASSLLAVETEAIF
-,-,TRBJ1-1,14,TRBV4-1,TGCGCCAGCAACCAAGGTCGCCTGAACACTGAAGCTTTCTTT,CASNQGRLNTEAFF
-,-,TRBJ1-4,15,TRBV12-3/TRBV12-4,TGTGCCAGCAGCCCTGATACAGGATGTAATGAAAAACTATTTTTT,CASSPDTGCNEKLFF
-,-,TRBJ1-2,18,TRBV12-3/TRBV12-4,TGTGCCAGCAGTTTGGGCAAGGGCCCTCTCCAAGCTAACTATGACTACACCTTC,CASSLGKGPLQANYDYTF
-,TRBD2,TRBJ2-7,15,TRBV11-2,TGTGCCATCAGCCCCGGACTAGCGGAAGTCTACGAGCAGTACTTC,CAISPGLAEVYEQYF
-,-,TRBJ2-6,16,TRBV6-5,TGTGCCAGCATAGCCCTGGGAGACTCTGGGGCCAACGTCGTGACTTTC,CASIALGDSGANVVTF
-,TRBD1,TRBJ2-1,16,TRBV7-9,TGTGCCAGCAAGAACCCTTCCCCGGGACAGCACAGTGAGCAGTCCTTC,CASKNPSPGQHSEQSF
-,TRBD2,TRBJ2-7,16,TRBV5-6,TGTGCCAACAGCGGGAGCCCAGGGACGGGGAACTACGAGCAGTACTTC,CANSGSPGTGNYEQYF
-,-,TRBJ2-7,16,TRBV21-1,TGTGCCAGCAGCAAAGAGCCCATAGGGGCCCCCTACGAGGAGTACTTC,CASSKEPIGAPYEEYF
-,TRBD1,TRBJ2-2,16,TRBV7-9,TGTGCCAGCTCCCCTTTAACAGGGGGCTCGACCGGGGAGCTGTTTTTT,CASSPLTGGSTGELFF
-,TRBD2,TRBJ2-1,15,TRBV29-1,TGCAGCGTTGGTGCATCTAGCGGGGATAACAATGAGCAGTTCTTC,CSVGASSGDNNEQFF
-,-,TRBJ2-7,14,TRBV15,TGTGCCACCAGCAGAGAACCCAGTGCCTACGAGCAGTACTTC,CATSREPSAYEQYF
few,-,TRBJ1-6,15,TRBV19,TGTGCCAGTACCCCGGGCCAACCGGGGAATTCACCCCTCCACTTT,CASTPGQPGNSPLHF
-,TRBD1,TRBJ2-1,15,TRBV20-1,TGCAGTGCTAAAAAGACAGGGGTAGTCACCAATGAGCAGTTCTTC,CSAKKTGVVTNEQFF
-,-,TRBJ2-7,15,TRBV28,TGTGCCAGCAGCCCCTCGGACGGGAGAGCATACGAGAAGTACTTC,CASSPSDGRAYEKYF
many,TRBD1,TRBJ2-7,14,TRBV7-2,TGTGCCAGCAGCTCAAGGACAGGGTTCTACGAGCAGTACTTC,CASSSRTGFYEQYF
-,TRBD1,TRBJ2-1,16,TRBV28,TGTGCCAGCACCCTCTTGCCGGGACAGGGTGTAAATGAGCAGTTCTTC,CASTLLPGQGVNEQFF
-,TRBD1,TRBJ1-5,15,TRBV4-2,TGTGCCAGCGACCAAAACAGGGGCTTCAACCAGCCCCAGCATTTT,CASDQNRGFNQPQHF
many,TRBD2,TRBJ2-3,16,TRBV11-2,TGTGCCAGCAGCTTAGCCACTAGCGGGAGCCCAGATACGCAGTATTTT,CASSLATSGSPDTQYF
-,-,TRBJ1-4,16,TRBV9,TGTGCCAGCAGCCCTTTGGTGGGGGCAACTAATGAAAAACTGTCTTTT,CASSPLVGATNEKLSF
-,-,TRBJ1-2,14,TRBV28,TGTGCCAGCAGTTCGACATTGTCAAACTATGGCTACACCTTC,CASSSTLSNYGYTF
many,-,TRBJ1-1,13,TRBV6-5,TGTGCCAGCAGTTTTCTCGGGTCCTCTGAAGCTTTCTTT,CASSFLGSSEAFF
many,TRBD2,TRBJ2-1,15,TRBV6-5,TGTGCCAGCAGCCGTAGCGGGGGGTCCTACAATGAGCAGTTCTTC,CASSRSGGSYNEQFF
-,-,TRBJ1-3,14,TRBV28,TGTGCCAGCAGTTTGGCAGGCTCTAGAAACACCACATATTTT,CASSLAGSRNTTYF
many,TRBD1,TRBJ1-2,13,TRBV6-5,TGTGCCAGCAGTTTGGACAGGGACTATGGCTACACCTTC,CASSLDRDYGYTF
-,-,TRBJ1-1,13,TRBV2,TGTACCAGCGCGCGGGGCATGAACACTGAAGCTTTCTTT,CTSARGMNTEAFF
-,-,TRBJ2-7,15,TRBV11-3,TGTGCCAGTAGGAGGGCTCGCGGGAAATCCTACGAGCAGTACTTC,CASRRARGKSYEQYF
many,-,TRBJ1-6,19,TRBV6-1,TGTGCCAGCAGTGAAGCGTCGGAAACAGGGAGCTCCTATAATTCACCCCTCCACTTT,CASSEASETGSSYNSPLHF
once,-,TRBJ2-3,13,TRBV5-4,TGTGCCAGCAGCTTGCTCTGGGTGGATACACAGTATTTT,CASSLLWVDTQYF
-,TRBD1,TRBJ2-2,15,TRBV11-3,TGTGTCAGTAGCCCAACCGGGACAGGAGACGGGGAGCTGTTTTTT,CVSSPTGTGDGELFF
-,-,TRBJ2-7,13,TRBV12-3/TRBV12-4,TGTGCCAGCAGTGGGATAATCTCCTACGAGCACTACTTC,CASSGIISYEHYF
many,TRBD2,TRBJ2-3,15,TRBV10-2,TGCGCCAGCAGTGAGTCAGCGGGATCAACAGATACGCAGTATTTT,CASSESAGSTDTQYF
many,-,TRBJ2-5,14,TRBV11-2,TGTGCCAGCAGCTTAGGACGGTTCCAAGAGACCCAGTACTTC,CASSLGRFQETQYF
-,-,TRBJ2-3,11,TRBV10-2,TGCGCCTCTCAAGACTTGCTGACGCAGTGTTTT,CASQDLLTQCF
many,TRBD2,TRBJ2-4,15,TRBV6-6,TGTGCCAGCAGTTTGGCCGGGGGGGGCAAAAACATTCAGTACTTC,CASSLAGGGKNIQYF
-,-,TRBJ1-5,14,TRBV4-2,TGTGCCAACAGCCAAGGTGGGACCTCAGATACGCAGCATTTT,CANSQGGTSDTQHF